The 2 T cell receptor beta chains below come from one sample, sequenced in a study of cytomegalovirus exposure and HLA in healthy donors (TCRdb year 2017). The library was made by the immunoSEQ multiplex PCR assay. A mixture of 60 forward primers for TCR Vbeta segments and 13 reverse primers for TCR Jbeta segments was used in the multiplex PCR. This is the immuneACCESS table as TCRdb keeps it, with only in-frame sequences that have V and J called. A part of the clones is gone; compared with another copy, unresolved V genes explain less than half, and the rest is unexplained. The sample has more than 150,000 clones on record, 79% of them singletons. The biggest ten clones account for roughly 1.4% of the sample. Sequences were obtained from PBMCs. These receptor sequences come from a girl between 5 and 17 years old in good health and CMV-seropositive.

The J gene is TRBJ2-1, the V gene TRBV5-1; possible D gene TRBD1, 6 bases. The length of the CDR3 is 15 residues. Looked up from germline, CDR1 is SGHRS and CDR2 is YFSETQ. V shed 0 bases and J shed 3 bases, with 10 bases lying between them. CDR3 DNA: TGCGCCAGCAGCTTGGTGGCAGGGGACTACAATGAGCAGTTCTTC. This encodes CASSLVAGDYNEQFF.

This sequence joins TRBV5-4 and TRBJ2-1; 7 bases align to TRBD2. This CDR3 has 14 amino acids. V shed 3 bases and J 7 bases; nucleotides not matched to a gene: 7. Germline V gene sequence: CDR1 SGHNT, CDR2 YYREEE (reference sequence). The CDR3 DNA follows: TGTGCCAGCAGCTGGGGGACTACTCAAAATGAGCAGTTCTTC. Protein: CASSWGTTQNEQFF.